The 27 T cell receptor beta chains below all came from one sample that was sequenced in a study of TIL therapy for anti-PD-1-resistant metastatic lung cancer listed by TCRdb under 2021. TCR beta CDR3 regions were amplified from genomic DNA by bias-controlled multiplex PCR with the immunoSEQ v3 hsTCRB kit. TCRdb carries this immuneACCESS record with in-frame sequences only. Its versions omit some clonotypes, under half of them owing to an unresolved V gene in the studies checked, with the rest unexplained. Counted in this sample were about 13,000 clones; approximately 71% of them appeared once. The ten top clones hold about 8.4% of the sample. Explained via the paper, the time point label denotes: pre-treatment sample, taken before nivolumab and TIL therapy. Excised metastases, mostly pleural nodules or supraclavicular lymph nodes, were used as baseline tumor samples and were taken from the same resection from which TIL were grown.

The specimen comprised tumor tissue, sampled at baseline. All receptors derive from a woman between 30 and 85 years old with non-small cell lung cancer.

The V call is TRBV4-2, the J call TRBJ2-5; the D is unclear. The germline V and J ends were trimmed by 1 base and 2 bases, with 14 bases remaining between them. This CDR3 has 16 residues. Germline assignment: CDR1 LGHNA and CDR2 YNFKEQ. CDR3: CASSQGVPGVQETQYF. In DNA, the CDR3 is TGTGCCAGCAGCCAAGGGGTACCGGGCGTACAAGAGACCCAGTACTTC.

This chain links TRBV27 with TRBJ2-5, with 9 positions matching TRBD1. Gene TRBJ2-7 matches the end of the DNA better, so the J call may be wrong. The CDR3 length is 14 residues. Germline assignment: CDR1 MNHEY and CDR2 SMNVEV (reference sequence). CDR3 protein: CASSFGTGSTEQYF. Written as DNA, the CDR3 is TGTGCCAGCAGTTTCGGGACAGGGTCGACCGAGCAGTACTTC.

The J gene is TRBJ2-5, the V gene TRBV21-1; the table names TRBD1, a call not compared with the DNA. TRBV21-1 is listed as a pseudogene. CDR3 length: 17 amino acids. Written as DNA, the CDR3 is TGTGCCAGCAGCAACTATCCCCTGGTGTCACAGGGAGAGACCCAGTACTTC. Translated: CASSNYPLVSQGETQYF.

J is TRBJ1-3 and V is TRBV18; TRBD1 aligns across 7 bases. V gave up 2 bases and J gave up 1 base; unmatched junction bases: 5. The CDR3 contains 16 residues. The V gene's germline CDR1 is KGHSH and CDR2 LQKENI. CDR3 sequence reads: CASSPTPTGSGNTIYF. CDR3 bases: TGTGCCAGCTCACCAACCCCGACAGGGTCTGGAAACACCATATATTTT.

The chain has TRBV6-5 and TRBJ1-4; weak D call: TRBD1 (5 bases). Germline-derived CDR1 and CDR2 are MNHEY and SVGAGI. The CDR3 contains 14 residues. Trimming took 6 bases from V and 8 from J, leaving 16 bases between them. CDR3 coding DNA: TGTGCCAGCAGGTCCCGGGGGAGCGGGGAAAAACTGTTTTTT. Its protein product is CASRSRGSGEKLFF.

The V gene is TRBV29-1, the J gene TRBJ2-3; 8 bases line up with TRBD2. Trimming cost V 2 bases and J 6 bases; bases outside gene matches: 4. The CDR3 is 13 amino acids. Per the germline V gene, CDR1 is SQVTM and CDR2 is ANQGSEA. This chain's CDR3 is CSVERGGSDTQYF. The CDR3 DNA is TGCAGCGTTGAACGGGGGGGCTCGGATACGCAGTATTTT.

This clone was observed once. The rearrangement joins TRBV28 to TRBJ1-1, with unresolved D. The CDR3 spans 14 residues. The V and J ends lost 6 bases and 1 base respectively, with 12 bases between them. The germline V gene encodes CDR1 MDHEN and CDR2 SYDVKM. CDR3 coding DNA: TGTGCCAGCAGCTCTTCGGCGGGGAACACTGAAGCTTTCTTT. Amino acid sequence: CASSSSAGNTEAFF.

The rearrangement uses TRBV9 and TRBJ1-2, with TRBD1 as a possible D gene (6 bases). V lost 7 bases, J lost 1 base, and 14 bases lay in between. Germline loops: CDR1 SGDLS, CDR2 YYNGEE. CDR3 length equals 14 residues. The CDR3 spells CASGTYRDNYGYTF. The CDR3 DNA follows: TGTGCCAGCGGCACCTACAGGGATAACTATGGCTACACCTTC.

This clone has just a few counts. The J gene is TRBJ2-5, the V gene TRBV5-1; a weak D match, TRBD2 (5 bases). The V gene lost 2 bases and the J gene lost 5 bases, with 13 bases spanning the gap. Germline V lookup: CDR1 SGHRS, CDR2 YFSETQ. The CDR3 is made up of 14 amino acids. This chain's CDR3 is CASSFWFGGETQYF. CDR3 nucleotide sequence: TGCGCCAGCAGCTTTTGGTTCGGCGGGGAGACCCAGTACTTC. Variable domain in full (rest from reference TRBV5-1 and TRBJ2-5): KAGVTQTPRYLIKTRGQQVTLSCSPISGHRSVSWYQQTPGQGLQFLFEYFSETQRNKGNFPGRFSGRQFSNSRSEMNVSTLELGDSALYLCASSFWFGGETQYFGPGTRLLVL.

The chain employs TRBV5-4 and TRBJ2-3, with 9 bases matching TRBD2. The length of the CDR3 is 18 residues. The V gene's germline CDR1 is SGHNT and CDR2 YYREEE (reference sequence). After removal of 3 bases from V and 4 bases from J, the junction contained 15 bases not matched to a gene. In DNA, the CDR3 is TGTGCCAGCAGCTCCCTTGGGATGGGCGGGAGGGCCGCAGATACGCAGTATTTT. It encodes CASSSLGMGGRAADTQYF.

This chain connects TRBV4-3 to TRBJ1-5; perhaps TRBD1 as D (5 bases). CDR1 LGHNA and CDR2 YSLEER come from the germline V gene. The V gene lost 1 base and the J gene lost 6 bases, with 7 bases spanning the gap. This CDR3 has 13 amino acids. The CDR3 bases are TGCGCCAGCAGCCAAGGGGGGGGTCAGCCCCAGCATTTT. This gives the protein CASSQGGGQPQHF.

The chain employs TRBV28 and TRBJ2-7; D is possibly TRBD1 (5 bases). Trimming took 2 bases from V and 5 from J, leaving 10 bases between them. The CDR3 has 13 amino acids. CDR1 is MDHEN and CDR2 is SYDVKM in the germline V gene. The CDR3 sequence: CASSLTGRNEQYF. In DNA form, the CDR3 reads TGTGCCAGCAGTTTAACAGGTCGGAACGAGCAGTACTTC.

This clone has just one count. The chain carries TRBV2 and TRBJ2-7, with TRBD2 as a possible D gene (6 bases). Looked up from germline, CDR1 is SNHLY and CDR2 is FYNNEI. V was shortened by 5 bases and J by 7 bases, with 24 bases between the two germline ends. CDR3 size: 16 residues. This CDR3 is CASSSGPPERGWEQYF. DNA for the CDR3: TGTGCCAGCAGTTCCGGGCCCCCAGAACGGGGGTGGGAGCAGTACTTC.

The chain is built from TRBV7-8 and TRBJ2-1; D is perhaps TRBD1 or TRBD2 (5 bases each). CDR1 and CDR2 from the germline V gene are SGHVS and FQNEAQ. Deletions cut 5 bases from V and 9 bases from J, with 14 bases between. The CDR3 loop spans 13 amino acids. CDR3 in amino acids: CASSPDGAGEQFF. In DNA, the CDR3 is TGTGCCAGCAGCCCGGACGGGGCGGGTGAGCAGTTCTTC.

The CDR3 DNA reads as TGTGCCAGCAGCCCCAGTAGCGGGGGATGGGCCTACGAGCAGTACTTC. This codes for CASSPSSGGWAYEQYF. The chain couples TRBV7-8 to TRBJ2-7; 9 nucleotides line up with TRBD2. J was trimmed by 2 bases and V by 5 bases; bases with no gene match: 10. From germline, CDR1 is SGHVS and CDR2 FQNEAQ. The CDR3 runs 16 residues.

The chain carries TRBV6-5 and TRBJ1-3; D unclear. Germline lookup yields CDR1 MNHEY and CDR2 SVGAGI. The CDR3 is 11 amino acids. Deletions cut 7 bases from V and 6 bases from J, with 7 bases between. The CDR3 is CASIALNTIYF. DNA for the CDR3: TGTGCCAGCATCGCCCTAAACACCATATATTTT.

This clone appeared a single time. The chain combines TRBV5-4 with TRBJ2-7; 13 bases align to TRBD2. The germline CDR1 and CDR2 sequences are SGHNT and YYREEE (reference sequence). The CDR3 is 18 amino acids. V shed 4 bases and J 3 bases; nucleotides not matched to a gene: 13. The CDR3 nucleotides are TGTGCCAGCAGCGACGGACTAGCGGGAGTAATTGACAACTACGAGCAGTACTTC. It specifies CASSDGLAGVIDNYEQYF. The whole variable domain, filled in from reference TRBV5-4 and TRBJ2-7, reads ETGVTQSPTHLIKTRGQQVTLRCSSQSGHNTVSWYQQALGQGPQFIFQYYREEENGRGNFPPRFSGLQFPNYSSELNVNALELDDSALYLCASSDGLAGVIDNYEQYFGPGTRLTVT.

In its sample, this clone was seen a few times. The genes are TRBV30 and TRBJ1-1; a possible D gene is TRBD1 (6 bases). Germline CDR1 reads GTSNPN; CDR2 reads SVGIG (reference sequence). Trimming removed 4 bases from V and 4 bases from J, with 10 bases in between. The CDR3 extends over 12 amino acids. CDR3 amino acids: CAWKYRATEAFF. The CDR3, as DNA: TGTGCCTGGAAGTACAGGGCCACTGAAGCTTTCTTT.

This clone appeared a few times. The J gene is TRBJ1-5, the V gene TRBV19; D unresolved. CDR1 and CDR2 (germline): LNHDA, SQIVND (reference sequence). Trimming cost V 5 bases and J 5 bases, with 10 bases left between them. The CDR3 loop spans 13 amino acids. The DNA for the CDR3 is TGTGCCAGTAGTCAAGACGGGGATCAGCCCCAGCATTTT. This codes for CASSQDGDQPQHF.

This sequence joins TRBV11-2 and TRBJ2-7; no clear D. Trimming took 1 base from V and 6 from J, leaving 7 bases between them. The CDR3 runs 12 residues. CDR1 is SGHAT and CDR2 is FQNNGV in the germline V gene. This CDR3 is CASSLGAPEQYF. CDR3 sequence (DNA): TGTGCCAGCAGCTTAGGGGCCCCCGAGCAGTACTTC. The whole variable domain, filled in from reference TRBV11-2 and TRBJ2-7, reads EAGVAQSPRYKIIEKRQSVAFWCNPISGHATLYWYQQILGQGPKLLIQFQNNGVVDDSQLPKDRFSAERLKGVDSTLKIQPAKLEDSAVYLCASSLGAPEQYFGPGTRLTVT.

The chain combines TRBV25-1 with TRBJ2-7, with 10 nucleotides matching TRBD1. The ends lost 3 bases at V and 3 bases at J; junction bases unmatched: 5. In germline, CDR1 is MGHDK, CDR2 SYGVNS. The CDR3 has 15 amino acids. The CDR3 sequence is CASSDSTGGVYEQYF. Written as DNA, the CDR3 is TGTGCCAGCAGTGACTCGACAGGGGGCGTCTACGAGCAGTACTTC.

The gene calls are TRBV11-1 and TRBJ2-5, with TRBD2 matching over 7 bases. The J call could be wrong; TRBJ2-7 is a better fit for the DNA end. The CDR3 totals 16 residues. The V gene's germline CDR1 is SGHAT and CDR2 FQDESV (reference sequence). The CDR3 here is CASSLALASGYYEQYF. CDR3 bases: TGTGCCAGCAGCTTAGCTCTGGCTAGCGGCTACTACGAGCAGTACTTC.

The CDR3 sequence is CSVGGQGEAFF. CDR3 DNA: TGCAGCGTTGGAGGACAGGGTGAAGCTTTCTTT. The chain recombines TRBV29-1 with TRBJ1-1; 8 bases line up with TRBD1. Germline CDR1 and CDR2: SQVTM and ANQGSEA. CDR3 length: 11 residues. V shed 4 bases, J shed 7 bases, and the junction held 2 bases outside the gene matches. The full variable domain, its missing parts supplied by reference TRBV29-1 and TRBJ1-1, is SAVISQKPSRDICQRGTSLTIQCQVDSQVTMMFWYRQQPGQSLTLIATANQGSEATYESGFVIDKFPISRPNLTFSTLTVSNMSPEDSSIYLCSVGGQGEAFFGQGTRLTVV.

V usage is TRBV28 and J usage is TRBJ2-3; possible D gene TRBD2, 6 bases. The length of the CDR3 is 13 residues. V lost 2 bases, J lost 8 bases, and 11 bases lay in between. Germline V gene sequence: CDR1 MDHEN, CDR2 SYDVKM. The CDR3 spells CASSLVIGGTQYF. DNA for the CDR3: TGTGCCAGCAGTTTAGTTATCGGGGGTACGCAGTATTTT. Combining the CDR3 with reference TRBV28 and TRBJ2-3 gives the whole variable domain DVKVTQSSRYLVKRTGEKVFLECVQDMDHENMFWYRQDPGLGLRLIYFSYDVKMKEKGDIPEGYSVSREKKERFSLILESASTNQTSMYLCASSLVIGGTQYFGPGTRLTVL.

J is TRBJ2-3 and V is TRBV11-3; D tentatively fits TRBD1 or TRBD2 (5 bases each). V lost 5 bases and J 4 bases, leaving 10 bases between the germline ends. This CDR3 spans 13 amino acids. From germline, CDR1 is SGHNT and CDR2 YENEEA. The CDR3 sequence is CASSPVGADTQYF. Here the CDR3 DNA reads TGTGCCAGCAGCCCGGTGGGGGCAGATACGCAGTATTTT.

The CDR3 sequence: CASSEEGTDTQYF. CDR3 bases: TGTGCCAGCAGTGAAGAAGGCACAGATACGCAGTATTTT. The chain combines TRBV6-1 with TRBJ2-3; D is unclear. The CDR3 runs 13 residues. Trimming took off 1 base at V and 1 base at J, with 3 bases between the two ends. CDR1 MNHNS and CDR2 SASEGT come from the germline V gene.

This clone has a handful of counts. V gene TRBV7-6 combines with J gene TRBJ2-5; TRBD2 aligns across 7 bases. J was trimmed by 5 bases and V by 5 bases; bases with no gene match: 8. The CDR3 contains 14 residues. Germline lookup yields CDR1 SGHVS and CDR2 FNYEAQ. The CDR3 bases are TGTGCCAGCAGCACGAAGACTAGCTGGGAGACCCAGTACTTC. This encodes CASSTKTSWETQYF.